The next 32 T cell receptor beta chains were all read from a single sample in a study of radiotherapy plus CTLA-4 blockade in lung cancer. Assay: immunoSEQ multiplex PCR; the TCRdb copy retains only in-frame clones and omits some. This sample has about 72,000 clones, with roughly 78% found just once. The sample consisted of peripheral blood, taken from a patient treated with radiotherapy plus ipilimumab. The origin of the receptors is a human donor with non-small cell lung cancer who had a complete response to radiotherapy plus ipilimumab.

This sequence joins TRBV7-8 and TRBJ1-2, with a weak D call TRBD1 (5 bases). CDR3 length: 14 residues. Trimming stripped 0 bases from V and 8 bases from J, with 13 bases between. Germline V gene sequence: CDR1 SGHVS, CDR2 FQNEAQ. The CDR3 sequence: CASSLARVREGYTF. The CDR3 region has the DNA TGTGCCAGCAGCTTAGCCCGTGTCAGGGAAGGCTACACCTTC.

This chain uses TRBV5-6 with TRBJ1-5; D is unclear. The CDR3 runs 14 residues. V lost 4 bases to trimming and J lost 5 bases, with 13 bases between them. Germline CDR1 SGHDT, CDR2 YYEEEE. CDR3 in DNA: TGTGCCAGCAGCATCCAGGCGAGGGATCAGCCCCAGCATTTT. Translated, it gives CASSIQARDQPQHF.

Here the CDR3 reads CASSLVDNQETQYF. The CDR3 region has the DNA TGTGCCAGCAGCTTGGTGGATAACCAAGAGACCCAGTACTTC. This chain connects TRBV5-5 to TRBJ2-5; D is uncertain. CDR1 is SGHKS and CDR2 is YYEKEE in the germline V gene (reference sequence). V gave up 0 bases and J gave up 0 bases, with 6 bases separating them. The CDR3 loop spans 14 amino acids.

The rearrangement links TRBV7-6 to TRBJ2-6; 12 bases are a match to TRBD2. The CDR3 is 19 residues long. The germline CDR1 and CDR2 sequences are SGHVS and FNYEAQ. The V gene end was trimmed by 3 bases and the J gene end by 0 bases; junction bases not matched to a gene: 6. As DNA, the CDR3 is TGTGCCAGCAGCTTGGAACTAGCGGGGGGCTTCTCTGGGGCCAACGTCCTGACTTTC. Protein sequence: CASSLELAGGFSGANVLTF.

This rearrangement joins TRBV19 to TRBJ1-5, with D possibly TRBD1 on 6 matching bases. Germline values: CDR1 LNHDA, CDR2 SQIVND (reference sequence). This CDR3 region has 15 residues. V was pared by 11 bases and J by 7 bases, with 24 bases between. CDR3 nucleotide sequence: TGTGCCGGGGGGGGCCGGCCCCCGGGATGGCAGCCCCAGCATTTT. It is translated as CAGGGRPPGWQPQHF. Supplemented by reference TRBV19 and TRBJ1-5, the full variable domain reads DGGITQSPKYLFRKEGQNVTLSCEQNLNHDAMYWYRQDPGQGLRLIYYSQIVNDFQKGDIAEGYSVSREKKESFPLTVTSAQKNPTAFYLCAGGGRPPGWQPQHFGDGTRLSIL.

The chain employs TRBV6-6 and TRBJ1-3, with D perhaps matching TRBD1 (5 bases). CDR1 and CDR2 (germline): MNHNY, SVGAGI (reference sequence). The CDR3 is 15 residues long. Trimming removed 7 bases at V and 0 bases at J, with 13 bases between. For the CDR3, the DNA is TGTGCCAGCACCGTAGGGGTTGGCTCTGGAAACACCATATATTTT. Encoded protein: CASTVGVGSGNTIYF.

This clone was counted a few times. The V and J genes are TRBV7-9 and TRBJ2-5, with D possibly matching TRBD2 (6 bases). Germline V gene data show CDR1 as SEHNR and CDR2 as FQNEAQ (reference sequence). V was clipped by 5 bases and J by 2 bases, with 15 bases between them. This CDR3 has 15 amino acids. The CDR3 region is CASSLHRDFQETQYF. CDR3 in DNA: TGTGCCAGCAGCCTTCATCGGGACTTTCAAGAGACCCAGTACTTC.

This clone came up once. The gene calls are TRBV7-8 and TRBJ2-1; D is perhaps TRBD1 (5 bases). The CDR3 is made up of 16 amino acids. Germline V gene data show CDR1 as SGHVS and CDR2 as FQNEAQ. Trimming took 5 bases from V and 5 from J, leaving 19 bases between them. For the CDR3, the DNA is TGTGCCAGCAGCACTCAGGGCAAAGGGTACGACAATGAGCAGTTCTTC. Translated, it gives CASSTQGKGYDNEQFF.

The V call is TRBV9, the J call TRBJ2-1, with 11 bases aligning to TRBD2. The CDR3 is made up of 19 amino acids. J lost 7 bases, V lost 3 bases, and 18 bases had no gene match. The germline gives CDR1 SGDLS, CDR2 YYNGEE. The CDR3 loop reads CASSGGRAQRASGRNEQFF. As DNA, the CDR3 is TGTGCCAGCAGCGGGGGGAGGGCCCAAAGGGCTAGCGGGAGGAATGAGCAGTTCTTC. Based on the CDR3 plus reference TRBV9 and TRBJ2-1, the full variable domain is DSGVTQTPKHLITATGQRVTLRCSPRSGDLSVYWYQQSLDQGLQFLIQYYNGEERAKGNILERFSAQQFPDLHSELNLSSLELGDSALYFCASSGGRAQRASGRNEQFFGPGTRLTVL.

The chain recombines TRBV10-3 with TRBJ2-1, with 8 bases identical to TRBD2. This CDR3 has 13 residues. Per germline, CDR1 ENHRY and CDR2 SYGVKD. Germline trimming cut 8 bases from V and 4 bases from J; bases unmatched to any gene: 4. CDR3 protein: CAIGTSEYNEQFF. The CDR3 DNA is TGTGCCATCGGGACTAGTGAGTACAATGAGCAGTTCTTC.

The V gene is TRBV7-2, the J gene TRBJ1-4; 8 bases fit TRBD1. The ends lost 3 bases at V and 7 bases at J; junction bases unmatched: 4. CDR3 length: 14 amino acids. Germline CDR1 reads SGHTA; CDR2 reads FQGNSA. For the CDR3, the DNA is TGTGCCAGCAGCTTCGACAGGGGTTTTGAAAAACTGTTTTTT. Amino acid sequence: CASSFDRGFEKLFF.

V gene TRBV7-8 combines with J gene TRBJ1-5; D is possibly TRBD1 (6 bases). V lost 5 bases, J lost 3 bases, and 14 bases lay in between. The CDR3 sequence is 15 residues long. CDR1 is SGHVS, CDR2 FQNEAQ, per germline. CDR3 protein: CASSLTSGDNQPQHF. CDR3 DNA: TGTGCCAGCAGCCTAACGTCAGGGGACAATCAGCCCCAGCATTTT.

The V gene is TRBV28, the J gene TRBJ2-7; TRBD1 or TRBD2 may be the D gene (7 bases each). Trimming removed 6 bases at V and 3 bases at J, with 18 bases between. The CDR3 is made up of 15 amino acids. Germline-derived CDR1 and CDR2 are MDHEN and SYDVKM. CDR3 bases: TGTGCCAGCAGCAGCCGGGGGGACAGCCTCTACGAGCAGTACGTC. Its translation: CASSSRGDSLYEQYV.

The chain is built from TRBV5-6 and TRBJ1-6; perhaps TRBD1 as D (5 bases). Germline V lookup: CDR1 SGHDT, CDR2 YYEEEE. This CDR3 has 14 amino acids. V lost 0 bases, J lost 7 bases, and 8 bases lay in between. CDR3: CASSLAGNNSPLHF. The CDR3 bases are TGTGCCAGCAGCTTGGCAGGGAACAATTCACCCCTCCACTTT.

The chain is built from TRBV6-6 and TRBJ1-4; possible D gene TRBD1, 6 bases. Germline CDR1 MNHNY, CDR2 SVGAGI (reference sequence). The V and J ends lost 7 bases and 2 bases respectively, with 17 bases between them. The CDR3 sequence is 16 residues long. CDR3 DNA: TGTGCCAGCAACATACAGGGATTGGATACTAATGAAAAACTGTTTTTT. It yields the protein CASNIQGLDTNEKLFF.

The chain joins TRBV18 to TRBJ1-2; TRBD1 matches 10 bases. Germline lookup yields CDR1 KGHSH and CDR2 LQKENI. The CDR3 covers 16 residues. V shed 1 base, J shed 6 bases, and the junction held 8 bases outside the gene matches. The CDR3 bases are TGTGCCAGCTCACCACAAGAGGGACAGGGGATAGATGGCTACACCTTC. Translating gives CASSPQEGQGIDGYTF.

This clone was counted between two and nine times. V and J are TRBV25-1 and TRBJ2-1; tentative D call: TRBD2 (6 bases). Germline-derived CDR1 and CDR2 are MGHDK and SYGVNS. V lost 3 bases to trimming and J lost 9 bases, with 21 bases between them. This CDR3 comprises 16 residues. CDR3 sequence (DNA): TGTGCCAGCAGTGAGAGTTCCCGGGAGCAGGCCGCTGAGCAGTTCTTC. The encoded protein is CASSESSREQAAEQFF.

The chain couples TRBV7-8 to TRBJ1-1; D is undetermined. The V gene lost 5 bases and the J gene lost 0 bases, with 10 bases spanning the gap. The CDR3 runs to 14 residues. Germline values: CDR1 SGHVS, CDR2 FQNEAQ. The chain's CDR3 is CASSPGRLNTEAFF. In nucleotides, the CDR3 is TGTGCCAGCAGCCCGGGCCGGCTGAACACTGAAGCTTTCTTT. Full variable domain (missing parts from reference TRBV7-8 and TRBJ1-1): GAGVSQSPRYKVAKRGQDVALRCDPISGHVSLFWYQQALGQGPEFLTYFQNEAQLDKSGLPSDRFFAERPEGSVSTLKIQRTQQEDSAVYLCASSPGRLNTEAFFGQGTRLTVV.

The V call is TRBV4-1, the J call TRBJ1-1, with D possibly matching TRBD1 (6 bases). From germline, CDR1 is MGHRA and CDR2 YSYEKL. The CDR3 runs 16 residues. The V gene lost 1 base and the J gene lost 3 bases, with 15 bases spanning the gap. The DNA of the CDR3 is TGCGCCAGCAGCCAAGCCGCACAGGGAAGGGACACTGAAGCTTTCTTT. Its protein product is CASSQAAQGRDTEAFF.

The chain is built from TRBV11-3 and TRBJ1-1, with D uncertain. Between the trimmed V and J ends, which lost 5 bases and 7 bases, there was a span of 17 bases. CDR3 size: 14 residues. CDR1 and CDR2 from the germline V gene are SGHNT and YENEEA. CDR3 loop: CASSPLVPAFEAFF. The CDR3, as DNA: TGTGCCAGCAGCCCTCTGGTGCCTGCTTTTGAAGCTTTCTTT.

V is TRBV7-2 and J is TRBJ2-5; D gene ambiguous. The CDR3 consists of 15 residues. Germline V gene lookup returns CDR1 SGHTA and CDR2 FQGNSA. Between the trimmed V and J ends, which lost 1 base and 0 bases, there was a span of 9 bases. DNA of the CDR3: TGTGCCAGCAGCTTAGGGTCGGTATACCAAGAGACCCAGTACTTC. It codes for CASSLGSVYQETQYF.

This chain joins TRBV2 and TRBJ1-2; 11 bases fit TRBD1. The CDR3 has 14 residues. Germline values: CDR1 SNHLY, CDR2 FYNNEI. Unmatched junction bases numbered 4, after V lost 7 bases and J lost 3 bases. The CDR3 reads CASNGQGADYGYTF. The CDR3 coding sequence is TGTGCCAGCAATGGACAGGGGGCGGACTATGGCTACACCTTC.

V and J are TRBV5-4 and TRBJ1-2; D is ambiguous. The V and J ends lost 0 bases and 7 bases respectively, with 7 bases between them. CDR1 SGHNT and CDR2 YYREEE come from the germline V gene (reference sequence). This CDR3 is 12 amino acids long. The CDR3: CASSLDRSGYTF. The CDR3, as DNA: TGTGCCAGCAGCTTGGACAGAAGTGGCTACACCTTC.

CDR3 DNA sequence: TGTGCCAGCAGCCGTTCCGGTCGGGGCAATCAGCCCCAGCATTTT. Its protein is CASSRSGRGNQPQHF. The chain has TRBV5-8 and TRBJ1-5; D remains unclear. Deletions cut 4 bases from V and 2 bases from J, with 13 bases between. From germline, CDR1 is SGHTS and CDR2 YDEGEE. This CDR3 has 15 residues.

The chain is built from TRBV18 and TRBJ1-1, with 9 bases matching TRBD1. This CDR3 contains 16 residues. Germline CDR1 KGHSH, CDR2 LQKENI. The V and J ends lost 3 bases and 0 bases, in that order; junction bases with no gene match: 5. The CDR3 bases are TGTGCCAGCTCACCTAAGACAGGGGGAGTGAACACTGAAGCTTTCTTT. It translates to CASSPKTGGVNTEAFF.

The rearrangement uses TRBV13 and TRBJ1-4; tentative D call: TRBD1 (6 bases). The germline V and J ends were trimmed by 5 bases and 3 bases, with 10 bases remaining between them. Germline CDR1 and CDR2: PRHDT and FYEKMQ (reference sequence). The CDR3 totals 14 residues. The CDR3 loop is CASSMRTANEKLFF. The CDR3 nucleotides are TGTGCCAGCAGCATGCGGACAGCTAATGAAAAACTGTTTTTT.

The V call is TRBV2, the J call TRBJ2-1, with D possibly TRBD2 on 5 matching bases. The V end was cut by 2 bases, the J end by 12 bases, with 14 bases between. The CDR3 length is 13 residues. From germline, CDR1 is SNHLY and CDR2 FYNNEI. DNA of the CDR3: TGTGCCAGCAGTGAAAGAGAGGGAAGGTCGCAGTTCTTC. This sequence encodes CASSEREGRSQFF.

The chain links TRBV2 to TRBJ1-1; 8 bases are a match to TRBD1. The ends lost 5 bases at V and 0 bases at J; junction bases unmatched: 8. CDR3 length: 16 residues. Germline CDR1 and CDR2: SNHLY and FYNNEI. The CDR3 DNA reads TGTGCCAGCAGTTACGCAGGGGGCGGAATGAACACTGAAGCTTTCTTT. Its protein is CASSYAGGGMNTEAFF.

The chain employs TRBV7-2 and TRBJ2-7; 9 nucleotides match TRBD1. The V gene end was trimmed by 5 bases and the J gene end by 5 bases; junction bases not matched to a gene: 4. The germline gives CDR1 SGHTA, CDR2 FQGNSA. The CDR3 is made up of 13 amino acids. CDR3 in DNA: TGTGCCAGCAGCCGGACAGGGGAGGACGAGCAGTACGTC. This translates into CASSRTGEDEQYV.

The chain has TRBV15 and TRBJ2-2, with D maybe TRBD1 (5 bases). Between the trimmed V and J ends, which lost 1 base and 6 bases, there was a span of 9 bases. The germline CDR1 and CDR2 sequences are LNHNV and YYDKDF (reference sequence). The CDR3 contains 14 residues. The CDR3 coding sequence is TGTGCCACCAGCAGAGTAGGGGCCGCCGGGGAGCTGTTTTTT. Encoded protein: CATSRVGAAGELFF.

This clone came up a few times. This chain uses TRBV6-1 with TRBJ1-6, with D possibly matching TRBD1 (6 bases). The CDR3 extends over 14 amino acids. Deletions cut 4 bases from V and 10 bases from J, with 14 bases between. Germline V CDR1 and CDR2: MNHNS, SASEGT. The CDR3 loop reads CASSAGTRGSPLHF. The CDR3 DNA sequence: TGTGCCAGCAGTGCCGGGACACGGGGATCACCCCTCCACTTT.

The chain joins TRBV7-9 to TRBJ2-5; D assignment may be TRBD1 or TRBD2 (6 bases each). The CDR3 sequence is 14 residues long. Germline CDR1 is SEHNR and CDR2 is FQNEAQ (reference sequence). Deletions cut 3 bases from V and 4 bases from J, with 12 bases between. CDR3 sequence (DNA): TGTGCCAGCAGCTTTAGCAGGGGAGGAGAGACCCAGTACTTC. This sequence encodes CASSFSRGGETQYF.